What follows is one T cell receptor (beta chain) and its context. The antigen is unknown. J was trimmed by 4 bases and V by 2 bases; bases with no gene match: 3. CDR3 length: 15 residues. Germline V gene sequence: CDR1 SGHTA, CDR2 FQGTGA. The data were taken from a study of human T cells and chemical hapten exposure. Study information: TCR yields per sample varied mostly from small pooled library volume differences. Regarding the study as a whole: TCRs at high frequency, those above 1 in 1000, did not change with DPC sensitization.

Total RNA was isolated from whole blood that had not been fractionated. Individual cDNA molecules had unique molecular identifiers attached to them by the library. Per the original methods: Counting gave a median of around 100,000 TCRs per sample, with values ranging from roughly 20,000 to 750,000. TCRdb recomputed calls from the reads with MiXCR, one row per CDR3 protein. The V and J calls and clone size come from TCRdb's table, not from the authors' own analysis. The sample records 95,000 to 150,000 distinct CDR3 sequences, approximately 9% being singletons. This sequence was found in a human donor in good health. Some clones in this sample may be carry-over from other donors' samples. V gene TRBV7-3 combines with J gene TRBJ2-3; TRBD1 agrees at 10 bases. Sequencing was performed on whole blood. The CDR3 DNA reads TGTGCCAGCAGCTTAGGGGACAGGGGCGCAGATACGCAGTATTTT. Its protein is CASSLGDRGADTQYF.